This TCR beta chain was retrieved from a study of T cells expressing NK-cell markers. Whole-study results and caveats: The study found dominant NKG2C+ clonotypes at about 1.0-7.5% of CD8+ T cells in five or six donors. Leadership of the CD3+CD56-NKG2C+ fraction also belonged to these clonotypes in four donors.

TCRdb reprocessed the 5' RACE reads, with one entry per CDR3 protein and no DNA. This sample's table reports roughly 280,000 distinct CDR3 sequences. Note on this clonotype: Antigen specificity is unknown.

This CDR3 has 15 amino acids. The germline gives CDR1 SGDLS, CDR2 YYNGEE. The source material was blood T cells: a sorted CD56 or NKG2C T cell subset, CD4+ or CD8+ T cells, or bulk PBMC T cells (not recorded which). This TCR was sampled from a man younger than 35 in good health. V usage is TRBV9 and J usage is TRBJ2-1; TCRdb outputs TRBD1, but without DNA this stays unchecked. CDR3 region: CASSVVGVSYNEQFF.